The 11 T cell receptor beta chains below all came from one sample that was sequenced in a study of read filtering for tumor transcriptome and immune sequencing. Molecular barcoded adaptors covering alpha/delta and beta/gamma chains were used on roughly 400 ng RNA. TCRdb reprocessed the reads via MiXCR and lists one record per CDR3 protein. The data contain 100,000 to 150,000 distinct CDR3 sequences, about 13% of them singletons. The sample consisted of a population of CD138-negative cells sorted from bone marrow. These receptors came from a donor at least 40 years old with multiple myeloma.

On this clonotype: A much larger clone differs from this one at a single base, so this may be a read error. V and J are TRBV6-5 and TRBJ2-2; TRBD1 agrees at 10 bases. This CDR3 spans 14 amino acids. Germline V gene sequence: CDR1 MNHEY, CDR2 SVGAGI. V lost 4 bases, J lost 8 bases, and 4 bases stayed unmatched. CDR3 nucleotides: TGTGCCAGCAGTTCTGACAGGGGGCGAGGGGAGCTGTTTTTT. This sequence encodes CASSSDRGRGELFF.

Details on this clonotype: A much more abundant neighbour one base away suggests this may be a read error. The CDR3 loop reads CASSLSGRASTDTQHF. The CDR3 bases are TGTGCCAGCAGCTTGAGCGGGAGGGCTAGCACAGATACGCAGCATTTT. The chain is built from TRBV11-3 and TRBJ2-3; D ambiguous. Near its end, the DNA agrees better with TRBJ1-5, so the J call may be wrong. The CDR3 is made up of 16 amino acids. The V gene's germline CDR1 is SGHNT and CDR2 YENEEA.

The chain has TRBV20-1 and TRBJ2-2, with D possibly being TRBD2 (6 bases). Trimming shortened V by 6 bases and J by 4 bases, and 15 bases separated the two germline ends. This CDR3 comprises 14 residues. Germline V CDR1 and CDR2: DFQATT, SNEGSKA (reference sequence). Here the CDR3 DNA reads TGCAGTGCCCTGGACCGGGAGAGCACCGGGGAGCTGTTTTTT. It codes for CSALDRESTGELFF.

This clonotype has at least ten counts. This sequence joins TRBV6-1 and TRBJ2-1; TRBD2 aligns across 9 bases. Losses at the gene ends were 5 bases for V and 9 bases for J; bases not matched to a gene: 8. This CDR3 spans 14 amino acids. Germline CDR1 and CDR2: MNHNS and SASEGT. CDR3: CASSLAGVGVEQFF. CDR3 in DNA: TGTGCCAGCAGTTTAGCGGGAGTGGGGGTTGAGCAGTTCTTC.

This clonotype appeared many times. The J gene is TRBJ2-4, the V gene TRBV20-1; 9 bases match TRBD1. The germline CDR1 and CDR2 sequences are DFQATT and SNEGSKA (reference sequence). This CDR3 has 14 amino acids. V lost 5 bases to trimming and J lost 4 bases; unmatched junction nucleotides: 6. CDR3 in DNA: TGCAGTGCTCATGACAGGGGGGTTAAAAACATTCAGTACTTC. Translating it yields CSAHDRGVKNIQYF.

With respect to this clonotype: A read error may explain this, as a much larger clone is one base away. The CDR3 is CASSYKGGIADTQYF. The DNA for the CDR3 is TGTGCCAGCAGTTACAAGGGTGGGATTGCAGATACGCAGTATTTT. The V gene is TRBV6-5, the J gene TRBJ2-3; no firm D call. V was clipped by 2 bases and J by 4 bases, with 13 bases between them. The CDR3 contains 15 residues. In germline, CDR1 is MNHEY, CDR2 SVGAGI.

A note on this clonotype: A read error is possible here, since a much larger clone lies one base away. V usage is TRBV6-1 and J usage is TRBJ1-1, with D hard to call. The CDR3 length is 14 residues. V lost 6 bases to trimming and J lost 5 bases, with 16 bases between them. The germline V gene encodes CDR1 MNHNS and CDR2 SASEGT. CDR3 DNA: TGTGCCAGCAGGCAGCCCGGAGGTAGAACTGAAGCTTTCTTT. This codes for CASRQPGGRTEAFF.

Many counts were recorded for this clonotype. CDR3 region: CASSLVARAGHNEQFF. The CDR3 region has the DNA TGTGCCAGCAGCTTAGTGGCTCGGGCAGGCCACAATGAGCAGTTCTTC. The chain employs TRBV7-9 and TRBJ2-1, with D uncertain. The germline CDR1 and CDR2 sequences are SEHNR and FQNEAQ (reference sequence). The CDR3 length is 16 residues. Trimming left V 1 base short and J 5 bases short, with 15 bases between.

This clonotype has a count of ten or more. The gene calls are TRBV10-3 and TRBJ2-1, with D maybe TRBD2 (6 bases). Germline V gives CDR1 ENHRY, CDR2 SYGVKD. Trimming shortened V by 3 bases and J by 7 bases, and 13 bases separated the two germline ends. The CDR3 has 14 amino acids. The CDR3, as DNA: TGTGCCATCAGTGACCGTGGGGGAGGTAATGAGCAGTTCTTC. Its translation: CAISDRGGGNEQFF.

This clonotype was seen repeatedly, ten times or more. The chain couples TRBV6-5 to TRBJ2-3, with 10 bases lining up with TRBD2. The CDR3 totals 16 residues. Trimming removed 4 bases from V and 0 bases from J; junction bases left unmatched: 4. Germline values: CDR1 MNHEY, CDR2 SVGAGI. The DNA for the CDR3 is TGTGCCAGCAGTTCAGGACTAGCGGCTAGCACAGATACGCAGTATTTT. Its protein is CASSSGLAASTDTQYF.

This clonotype was recorded many times. The chain has TRBV11-1 and TRBJ1-1; D unresolved. This CDR3 is built from 11 residues. Trimming took 5 bases from V and 7 from J, leaving 8 bases between them. Germline V CDR1 and CDR2: SGHAT, FQDESV (reference sequence). The CDR3 spells CASSPGFEAFF. CDR3 in DNA: TGTGCCAGCAGCCCCGGATTTGAAGCTTTCTTT.